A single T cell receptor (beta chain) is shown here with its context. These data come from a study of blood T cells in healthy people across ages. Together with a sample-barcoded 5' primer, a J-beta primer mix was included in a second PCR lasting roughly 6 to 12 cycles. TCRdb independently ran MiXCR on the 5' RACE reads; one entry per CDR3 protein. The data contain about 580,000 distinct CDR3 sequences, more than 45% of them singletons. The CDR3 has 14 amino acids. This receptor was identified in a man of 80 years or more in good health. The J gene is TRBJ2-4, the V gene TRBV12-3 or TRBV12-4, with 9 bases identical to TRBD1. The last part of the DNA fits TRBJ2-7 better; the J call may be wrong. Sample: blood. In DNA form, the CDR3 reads TGTGCCAGCAGCATGACAGGGGGTTCCTACGAGCAGTACTTC. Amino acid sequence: CASSMTGGSYEQYF.